This T cell receptor beta chain originates from a study of response to subunit inactivated influenza vaccine. This clonotype was seen only a few times. Its antigen is as yet unknown. Each CDR3 protein is one row after TCRdb ran MiXCR on the RT-PCR reads. Of 170,000 or so distinct CDR3 sequences detected, roughly a tenth appear once; the ten largest clones hold roughly a third. Study-level points and caveats: Only a handful of new T cells, the authors suggested, are recruited with each seasonal influenza vaccination.

The CDR3 contains 17 residues. The germline V gene encodes CDR1 MGHRA and CDR2 YSYEKL. Trimming stripped 4 bases from V and 2 bases from J, with 21 bases between. The chain has TRBV4-1 and TRBJ2-7, with D possibly matching TRBD1 (6 bases). The sample consisted of CD8+ T cells sorted from PBMCs, taken roughly 24 months after vaccination. This sequence was found in a man between 50 and 70 years old who received an inactivated influenza vaccine. As DNA, the CDR3 is TGCGCCAGCAGCCCCACTATGGGGGCTACAACCACCTACGAGCAGTACTTC. This codes for CASSPTMGATTTYEQYF.